This paragraph reports one TCR beta chain. The antigen is unknown. The CDR3 consists of 14 residues. Germline CDR1 reads LGHNA; CDR2 reads YNFKEQ. All TRB cDNA libraries came from 5' RACE performed with UMI labels. TCRdb reanalyzed the 5' RACE reads, giving one entry per CDR3 protein sequence and no DNA. Its table records approximately 130,000 distinct CDR3 sequences. These data belong to a study of CXCR3-negative and CXCR3-positive naive CD8 T cells. Study observations and caveats: The study inferred TCR strength from TRB CDR3 properties and found comparable surface CD5 between naive subsets. CXCR3-positive naive cells carried more hydrophobic TRB CDR3s than CXCR3-negative naive cells did. For naive cells, CXCR3-negative and CXCR3-positive subsets had similar TRBV-TRBJ usage; for memory cells, usage differed.

The source is a human donor in good health. Some clones in this sample may be carry-over from other donors' samples. J is TRBJ2-7 and V is TRBV4-2. The sample consisted of naive CXCR3+ CD8+ T cells from blood. As to subset: CD45RO-CCR7+CD27+CD95- naive CD8+ T cells expressing CXCR3 (TNR3+). CDR3 sequence: CASSQDMASYEQYF.